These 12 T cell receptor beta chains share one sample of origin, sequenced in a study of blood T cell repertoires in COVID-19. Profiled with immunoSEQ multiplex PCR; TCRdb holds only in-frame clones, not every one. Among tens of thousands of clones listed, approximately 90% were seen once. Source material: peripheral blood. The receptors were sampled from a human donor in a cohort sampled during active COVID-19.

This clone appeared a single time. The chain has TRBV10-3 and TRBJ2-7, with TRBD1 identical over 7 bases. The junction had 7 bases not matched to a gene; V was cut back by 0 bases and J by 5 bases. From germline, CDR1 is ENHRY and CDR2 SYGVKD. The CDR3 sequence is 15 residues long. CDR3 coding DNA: TGTGCCATCAGTGAGTCCCGACAGGGTCGCCACGAGCAGTACTTC. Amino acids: CAISESRQGRHEQYF.

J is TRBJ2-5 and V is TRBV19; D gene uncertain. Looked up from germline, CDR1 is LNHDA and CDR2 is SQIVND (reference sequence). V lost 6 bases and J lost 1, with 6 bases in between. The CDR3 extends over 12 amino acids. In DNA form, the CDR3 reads TGTGCCAGTAGGACTGGCCAAGAGACCCAGTACTTC. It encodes CASRTGQETQYF.

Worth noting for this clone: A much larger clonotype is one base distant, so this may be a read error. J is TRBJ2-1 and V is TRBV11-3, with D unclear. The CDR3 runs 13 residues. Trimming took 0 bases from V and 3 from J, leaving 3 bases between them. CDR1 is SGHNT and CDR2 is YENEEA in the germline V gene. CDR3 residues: CASSLDYYNEQFF. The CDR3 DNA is TGTGCCAGCAGCTTAGACTACTACAATGAGCAGTTCTTC.

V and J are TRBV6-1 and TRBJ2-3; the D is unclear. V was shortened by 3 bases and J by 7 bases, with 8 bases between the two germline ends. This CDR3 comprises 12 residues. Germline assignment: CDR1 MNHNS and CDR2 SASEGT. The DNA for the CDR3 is TGTGCCAGCAGTGAGACATCTAATACGCAGTATTTT. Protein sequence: CASSETSNTQYF.

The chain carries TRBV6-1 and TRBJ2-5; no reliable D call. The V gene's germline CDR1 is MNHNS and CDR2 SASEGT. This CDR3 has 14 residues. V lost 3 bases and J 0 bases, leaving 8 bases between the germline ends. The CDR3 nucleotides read TGTGCCAGCAGTGAGTCAGTAAACCAAGAGACCCAGTACTTC. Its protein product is CASSESVNQETQYF.

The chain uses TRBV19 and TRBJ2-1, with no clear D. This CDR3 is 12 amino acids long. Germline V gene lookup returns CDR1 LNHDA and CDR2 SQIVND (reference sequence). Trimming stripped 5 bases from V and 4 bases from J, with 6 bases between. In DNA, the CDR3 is TGTGCCAGTAGTTCCCTTTACAATGAGCAGTTCTTC. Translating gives CASSSLYNEQFF.

The CDR3 sequence: CASSVSGTGWTEAFF. The CDR3, as DNA: TGTGCCAGCAGCGTATCCGGGACAGGGTGGACTGAAGCTTTCTTT. This chain links TRBV7-2 with TRBJ1-1, with TRBD1 identical over 9 bases. Germline-derived CDR1 and CDR2 are SGHTA and FQGNSA. J lost 5 bases, V lost 5 bases, and 9 bases had no gene match. The CDR3 has 15 residues.

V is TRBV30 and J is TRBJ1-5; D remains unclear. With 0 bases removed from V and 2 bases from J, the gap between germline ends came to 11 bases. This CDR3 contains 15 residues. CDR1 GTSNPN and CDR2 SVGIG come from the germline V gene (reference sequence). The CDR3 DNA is TGTGCCTGGAGTGTACTCGGTACCGGCAATCAGCCCCAGCATTTT. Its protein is CAWSVLGTGNQPQHF.

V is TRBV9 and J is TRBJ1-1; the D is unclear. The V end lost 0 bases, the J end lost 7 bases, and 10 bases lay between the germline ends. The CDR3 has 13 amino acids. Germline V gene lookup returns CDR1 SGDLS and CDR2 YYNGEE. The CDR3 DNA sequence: TGTGCCAGCAGCGTAGTCCCAGGCAATGAAGCTTTCTTT. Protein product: CASSVVPGNEAFF.

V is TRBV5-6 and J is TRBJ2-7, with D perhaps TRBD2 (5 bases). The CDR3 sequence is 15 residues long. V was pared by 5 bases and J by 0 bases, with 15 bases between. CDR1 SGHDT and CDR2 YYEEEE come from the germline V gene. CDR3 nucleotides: TGTGCCAGCAGTCCGGACTTCTCAAGCTCCTACGAGCAGTACTTC. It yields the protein CASSPDFSSSYEQYF.

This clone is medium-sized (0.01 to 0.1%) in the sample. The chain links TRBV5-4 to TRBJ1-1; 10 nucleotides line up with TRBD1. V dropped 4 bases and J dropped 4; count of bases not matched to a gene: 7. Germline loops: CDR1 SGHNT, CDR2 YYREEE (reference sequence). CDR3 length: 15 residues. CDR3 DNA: TGTGCCAGCAGCCCGGGGACAGGGGAAAGCACTGAAGCTTTCTTT. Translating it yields CASSPGTGESTEAFF.

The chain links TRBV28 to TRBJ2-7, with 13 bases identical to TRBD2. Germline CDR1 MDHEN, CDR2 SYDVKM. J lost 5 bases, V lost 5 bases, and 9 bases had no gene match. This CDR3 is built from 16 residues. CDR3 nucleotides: TGTGCCAGCAGTCAAAGGACTAGCGGGAGTATGAACGAGCAGTACTTC. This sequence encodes CASSQRTSGSMNEQYF.